The clone carrying this T cell receptor (beta chain) was seen more than once but under ten times. Assay used: immunoSEQ multiplex PCR; TCRdb lists only in-frame clones, some missing. The sample shows some 41,000 clones, 91% of them seen only once. These data come from a study of graft-versus-host responses after intestinal transplantation. Study as a whole: Recipients were all induced with anti-thymocyte globulin, then given tacrolimus and steroids for 3 to 4 years.

Trimming removed 4 bases from V and 1 base from J, with 8 bases in between. CDR3 length: 13 amino acids. Germline lookup yields CDR1 SGDLS and CDR2 YYNGEE. The chain couples TRBV9 to TRBJ2-5; D perhaps matches TRBD2 (6 bases). The source material was PBMCs, sampled approximately 320 days after intestinal transplant. This receptor was identified in a human patient who received an intestinal transplant, so some T cells may come from the graft donor. The CDR3 loop is CASSRDFQETQYF. The CDR3 coding sequence is TGTGCCAGCAGCAGGGACTTCCAAGAGACCCAGTACTTC.